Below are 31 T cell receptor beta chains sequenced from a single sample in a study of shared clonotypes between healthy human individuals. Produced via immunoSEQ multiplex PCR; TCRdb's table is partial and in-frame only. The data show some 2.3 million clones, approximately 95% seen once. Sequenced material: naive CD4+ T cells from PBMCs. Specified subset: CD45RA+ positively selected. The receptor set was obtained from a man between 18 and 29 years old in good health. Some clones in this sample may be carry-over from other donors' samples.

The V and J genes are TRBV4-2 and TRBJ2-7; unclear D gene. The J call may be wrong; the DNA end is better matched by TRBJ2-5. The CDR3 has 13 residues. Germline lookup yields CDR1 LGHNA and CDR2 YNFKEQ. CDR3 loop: CASSQDIPETQYF. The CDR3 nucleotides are TGTGCCAGCAGCCAAGATATCCCGGAGACCCAGTACTTC.

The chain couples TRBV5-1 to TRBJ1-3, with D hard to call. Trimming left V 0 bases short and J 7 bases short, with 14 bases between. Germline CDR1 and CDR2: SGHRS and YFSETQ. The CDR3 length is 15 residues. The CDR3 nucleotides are TGCGCCAGCAGCTTGGCCCCGTTGGGTTCGAACACCATATATTTT. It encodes CASSLAPLGSNTIYF.

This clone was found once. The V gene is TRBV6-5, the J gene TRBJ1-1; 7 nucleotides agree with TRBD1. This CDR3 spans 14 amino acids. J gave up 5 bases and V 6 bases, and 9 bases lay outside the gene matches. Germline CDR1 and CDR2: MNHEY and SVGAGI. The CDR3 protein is CASSTRGARTEAFF. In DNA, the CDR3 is TGTGCCAGCAGCACCAGGGGGGCGAGAACTGAAGCTTTCTTT.

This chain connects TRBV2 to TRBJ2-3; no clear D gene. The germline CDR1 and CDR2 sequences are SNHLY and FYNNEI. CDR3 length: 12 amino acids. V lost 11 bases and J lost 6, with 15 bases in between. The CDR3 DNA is TGTGCCTTCGACCCCCCCCGGGATACGCAGTATTTT. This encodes CAFDPPRDTQYF.

In nucleotides, the CDR3 is TGTGCCATCACCACCGGGACTAGCTCCTACGAGCAGTACTTC. Residues: CAITTGTSSYEQYF. This chain links TRBV10-3 with TRBJ2-7; 8 nucleotides line up with TRBD2. Trimming cost V 7 bases and J 0 bases; bases outside gene matches: 5. Germline values: CDR1 ENHRY, CDR2 SYGVKD. The CDR3 consists of 14 residues.

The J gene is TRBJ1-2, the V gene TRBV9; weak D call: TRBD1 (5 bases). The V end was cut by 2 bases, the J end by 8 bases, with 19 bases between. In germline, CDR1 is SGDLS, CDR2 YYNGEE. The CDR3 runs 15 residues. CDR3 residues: CASSVGTPLESGYTF. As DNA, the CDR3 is TGTGCCAGCAGCGTGGGGACTCCCCTCGAGTCCGGCTACACCTTC.

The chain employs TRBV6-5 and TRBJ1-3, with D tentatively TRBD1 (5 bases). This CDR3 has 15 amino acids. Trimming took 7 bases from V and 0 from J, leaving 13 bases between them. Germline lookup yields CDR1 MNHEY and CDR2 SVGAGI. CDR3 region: CASKNGALSGNTIYF. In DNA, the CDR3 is TGTGCCAGCAAAAACGGGGCCCTCTCTGGAAACACCATATATTTT.

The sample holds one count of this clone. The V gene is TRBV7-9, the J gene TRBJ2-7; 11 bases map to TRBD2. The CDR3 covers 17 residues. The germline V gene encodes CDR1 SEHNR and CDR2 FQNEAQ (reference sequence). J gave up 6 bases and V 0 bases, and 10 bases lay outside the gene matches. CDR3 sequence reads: CASSLASSGRNSGEQYF. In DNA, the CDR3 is TGTGCCAGCAGCTTAGCGTCTAGCGGGAGGAACTCGGGCGAGCAGTACTTC.

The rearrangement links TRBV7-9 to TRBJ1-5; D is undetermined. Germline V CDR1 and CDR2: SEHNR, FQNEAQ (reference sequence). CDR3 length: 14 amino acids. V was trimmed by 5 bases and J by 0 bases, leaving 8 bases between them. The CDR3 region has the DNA TGTGCCAGCAGCAACGACCATAGCAATCAGCCCCAGCATTTT. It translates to CASSNDHSNQPQHF.

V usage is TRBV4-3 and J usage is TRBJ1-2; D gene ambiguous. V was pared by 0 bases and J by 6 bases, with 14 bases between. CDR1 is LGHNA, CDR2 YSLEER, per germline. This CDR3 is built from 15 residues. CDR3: CASSQDYVRRDGYTF. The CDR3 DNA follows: TGCGCCAGCAGCCAAGATTACGTTCGGAGGGATGGCTACACCTTC.

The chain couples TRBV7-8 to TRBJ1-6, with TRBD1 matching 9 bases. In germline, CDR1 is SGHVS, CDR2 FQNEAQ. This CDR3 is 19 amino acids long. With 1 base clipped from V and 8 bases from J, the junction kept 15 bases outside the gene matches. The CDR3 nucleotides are TGTGCCAGCAGCTTAGAGGACAGGGGATTAATCCTGGAGCATTCACCCCTCCACTTT. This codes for CASSLEDRGLILEHSPLHF.

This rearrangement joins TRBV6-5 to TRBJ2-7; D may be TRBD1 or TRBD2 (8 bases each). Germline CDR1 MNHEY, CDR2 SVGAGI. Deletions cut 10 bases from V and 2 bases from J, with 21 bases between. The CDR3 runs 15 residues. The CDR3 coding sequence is TGTGCCACCAAACAGGGGGTAGCGGGGCCCTACGAGCAGTACTTC. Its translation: CATKQGVAGPYEQYF.

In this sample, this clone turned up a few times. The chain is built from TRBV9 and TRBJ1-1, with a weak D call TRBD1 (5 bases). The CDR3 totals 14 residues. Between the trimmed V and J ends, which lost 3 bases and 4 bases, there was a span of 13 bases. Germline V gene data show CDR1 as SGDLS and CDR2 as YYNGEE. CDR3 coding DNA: TGTGCCAGCAGCGCCTTAGACAGAATCACTGAAGCTTTCTTT. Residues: CASSALDRITEAFF.

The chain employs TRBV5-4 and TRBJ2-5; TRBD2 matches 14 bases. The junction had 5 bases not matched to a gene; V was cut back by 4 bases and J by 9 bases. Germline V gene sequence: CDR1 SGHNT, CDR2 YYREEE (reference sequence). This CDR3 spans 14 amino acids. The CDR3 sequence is CASSTGLAGEAQYF. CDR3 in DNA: TGTGCCAGCAGCACGGGACTAGCGGGAGAAGCCCAGTACTTC.

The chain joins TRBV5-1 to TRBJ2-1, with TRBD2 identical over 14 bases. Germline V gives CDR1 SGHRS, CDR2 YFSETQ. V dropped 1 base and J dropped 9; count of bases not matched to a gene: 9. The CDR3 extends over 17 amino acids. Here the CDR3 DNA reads TGCGCCAGCAGCTTGTTTCCGGGACTAGCGGGAGTAGGTGAGCAGTTCTTC. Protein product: CASSLFPGLAGVGEQFF.

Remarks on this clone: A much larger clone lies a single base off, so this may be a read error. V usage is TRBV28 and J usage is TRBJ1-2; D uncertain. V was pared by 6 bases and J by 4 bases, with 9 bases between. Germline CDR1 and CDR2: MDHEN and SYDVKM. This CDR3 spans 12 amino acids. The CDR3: CASREGSYGYTF. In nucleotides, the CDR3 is TGTGCCAGCAGAGAAGGATCCTATGGCTACACCTTC.

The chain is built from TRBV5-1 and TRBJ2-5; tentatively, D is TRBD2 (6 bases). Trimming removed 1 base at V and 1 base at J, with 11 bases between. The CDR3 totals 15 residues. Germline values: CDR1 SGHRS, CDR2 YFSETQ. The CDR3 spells CASSLTGTVQETQYF. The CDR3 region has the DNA TGCGCCAGCAGCTTGACCGGGACTGTCCAAGAGACCCAGTACTTC.

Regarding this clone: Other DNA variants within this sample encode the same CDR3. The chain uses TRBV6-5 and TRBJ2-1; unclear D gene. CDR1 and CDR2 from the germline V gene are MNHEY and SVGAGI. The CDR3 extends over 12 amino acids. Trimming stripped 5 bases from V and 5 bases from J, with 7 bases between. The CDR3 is CASSRRDNEQFF. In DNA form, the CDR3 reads TGTGCCAGCAGTAGACGGGACAATGAGCAGTTCTTC.

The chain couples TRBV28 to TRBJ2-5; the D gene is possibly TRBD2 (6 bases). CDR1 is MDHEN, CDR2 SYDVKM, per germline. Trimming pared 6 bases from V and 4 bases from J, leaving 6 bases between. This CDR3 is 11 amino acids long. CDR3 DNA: TGTGCCAGCAGGGGGGGAGAGACCCAGTACTTC. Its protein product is CASRGGETQYF.

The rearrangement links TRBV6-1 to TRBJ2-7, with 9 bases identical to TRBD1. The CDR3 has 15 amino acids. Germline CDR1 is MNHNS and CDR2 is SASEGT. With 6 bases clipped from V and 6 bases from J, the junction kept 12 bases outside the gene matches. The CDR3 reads CASRTKTGGRGEQYF. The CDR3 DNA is TGTGCCAGCAGGACCAAGACAGGGGGAAGGGGCGAGCAGTACTTC.

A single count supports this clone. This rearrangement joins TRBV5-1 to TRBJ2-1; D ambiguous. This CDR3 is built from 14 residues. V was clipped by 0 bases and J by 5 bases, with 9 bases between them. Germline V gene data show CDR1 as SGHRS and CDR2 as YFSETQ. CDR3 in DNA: TGCGCCAGCAGCTTGGATGCGACGAACAATGAGCAGTTCTTC. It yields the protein CASSLDATNNEQFF.

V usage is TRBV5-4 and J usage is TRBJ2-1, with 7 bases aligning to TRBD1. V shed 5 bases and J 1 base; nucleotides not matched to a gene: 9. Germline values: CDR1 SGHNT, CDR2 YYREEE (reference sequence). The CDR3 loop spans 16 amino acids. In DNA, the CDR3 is TGTGCCAGCAGTATGGGGACAGCCAAATCCTACAATGAGCAGTTCTTC. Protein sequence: CASSMGTAKSYNEQFF.

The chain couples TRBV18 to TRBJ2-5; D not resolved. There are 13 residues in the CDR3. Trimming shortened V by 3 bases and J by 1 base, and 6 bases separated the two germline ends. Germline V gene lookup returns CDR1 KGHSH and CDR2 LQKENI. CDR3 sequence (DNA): TGTGCCAGCTCACCTTGGGCCCAAGAGACCCAGTACTTC. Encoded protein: CASSPWAQETQYF.

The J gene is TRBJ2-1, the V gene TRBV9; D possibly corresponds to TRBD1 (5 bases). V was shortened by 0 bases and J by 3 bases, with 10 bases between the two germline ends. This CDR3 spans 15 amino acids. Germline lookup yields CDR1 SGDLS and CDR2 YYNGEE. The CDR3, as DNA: TGTGCCAGCAGCGTAGAGCCCGACAGCTACAATGAGCAGTTCTTC. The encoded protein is CASSVEPDSYNEQFF.

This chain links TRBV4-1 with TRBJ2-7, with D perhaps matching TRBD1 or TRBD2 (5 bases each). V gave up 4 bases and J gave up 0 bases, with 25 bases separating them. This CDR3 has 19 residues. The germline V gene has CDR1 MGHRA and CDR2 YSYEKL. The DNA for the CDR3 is TGCGCCAGCAGCCGAATACTTTCAAGGTCTTCAGGGACCTCCTACGAGCAGTACTTC. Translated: CASSRILSRSSGTSYEQYF.

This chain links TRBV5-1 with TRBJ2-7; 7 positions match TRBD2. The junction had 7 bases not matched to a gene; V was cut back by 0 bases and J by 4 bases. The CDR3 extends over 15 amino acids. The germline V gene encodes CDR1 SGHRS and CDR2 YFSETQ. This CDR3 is CASSLGAGESYEQYF. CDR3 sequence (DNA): TGCGCCAGCAGCTTGGGTGCGGGAGAGAGTTACGAGCAGTACTTC.

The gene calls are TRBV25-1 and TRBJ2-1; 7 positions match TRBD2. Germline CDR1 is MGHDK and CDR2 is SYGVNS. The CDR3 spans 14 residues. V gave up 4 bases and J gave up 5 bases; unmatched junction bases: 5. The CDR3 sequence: CASSVPGLNNEQFF. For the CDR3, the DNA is TGTGCCAGCAGTGTACCGGGACTAAACAATGAGCAGTTCTTC.

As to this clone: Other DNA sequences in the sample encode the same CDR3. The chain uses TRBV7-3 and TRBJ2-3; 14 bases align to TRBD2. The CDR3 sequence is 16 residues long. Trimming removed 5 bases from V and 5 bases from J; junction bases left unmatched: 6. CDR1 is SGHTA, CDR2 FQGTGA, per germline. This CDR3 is CASSLGTSGSGDTQYF. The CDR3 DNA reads TGTGCCAGCAGCCTAGGGACTAGCGGGAGCGGAGATACGCAGTATTTT.

The CDR3 region is CASSPGQGALELYGYTF. CDR3 nucleotides: TGTGCCAGCTCGCCGGGACAGGGGGCATTGGAGTTATATGGCTACACCTTC. J is TRBJ1-2 and V is TRBV18, with TRBD1 identical over 12 bases. The CDR3 covers 17 residues. Germline CDR1 KGHSH, CDR2 LQKENI. V shed 6 bases and J 5 bases; nucleotides not matched to a gene: 13.

CDR3 in DNA: TGTGCCAGCAGTAGCAGTAGTATTACATTCGGGTTAAGTGGAGCTTTCTTT. Protein sequence: CASSSSSITFGLSGAFF. V gene TRBV28 combines with J gene TRBJ1-1; D remains unclear. Trimming cost V 5 bases and J 10 bases, with 29 bases left between them. This CDR3 spans 17 amino acids. CDR1 and CDR2 from the germline V gene are MDHEN and SYDVKM.

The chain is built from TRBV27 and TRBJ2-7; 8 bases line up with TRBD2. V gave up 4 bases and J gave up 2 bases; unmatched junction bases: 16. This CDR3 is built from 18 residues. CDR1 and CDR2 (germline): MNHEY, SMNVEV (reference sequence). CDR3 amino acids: CASSSPLAYSGSPYEQYF. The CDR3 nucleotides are TGTGCCAGCAGTTCTCCCCTCGCGTACAGCGGGAGTCCCTACGAGCAGTACTTC.